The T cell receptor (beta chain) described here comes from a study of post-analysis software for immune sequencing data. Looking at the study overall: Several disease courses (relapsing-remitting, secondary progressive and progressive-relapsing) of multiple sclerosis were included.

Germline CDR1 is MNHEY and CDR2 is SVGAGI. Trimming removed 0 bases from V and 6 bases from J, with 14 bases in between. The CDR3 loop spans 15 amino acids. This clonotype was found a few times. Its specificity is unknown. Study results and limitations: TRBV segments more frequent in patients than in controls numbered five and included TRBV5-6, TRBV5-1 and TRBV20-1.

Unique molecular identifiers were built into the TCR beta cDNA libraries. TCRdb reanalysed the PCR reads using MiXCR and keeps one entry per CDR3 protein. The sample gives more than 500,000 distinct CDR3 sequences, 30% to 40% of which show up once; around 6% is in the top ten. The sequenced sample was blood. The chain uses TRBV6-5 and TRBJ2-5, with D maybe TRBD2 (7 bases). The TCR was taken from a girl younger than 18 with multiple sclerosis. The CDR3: CASSYSIGGAKTQYF. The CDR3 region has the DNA TGTGCCAGCAGTTACTCGATTGGGGGGGCAAAGACCCAGTACTTC.